These 15 T cell receptor beta chains were all obtained from the same sample, sequenced in a study of shared clonotypes between healthy human individuals. TCRdb's table, derived via immunoSEQ multiplex PCR, lists solely in-frame clones and lacks some. The sample records approximately 2,000,000 clones, around 92% being singletons. Sample: naive CD4+ T cells from PBMCs. Subset: CD45RA+ positively selected. These receptors came from a young man in good health. Some clones in this sample may be carry-over from other donors' samples.

The rearrangement uses TRBV28 and TRBJ2-1; 12 bases are a match to TRBD2. This CDR3 is built from 16 residues. Germline CDR1 is MDHEN and CDR2 is SYDVKM. The trim removed 2 bases at V and 10 bases at J, leaving 9 bases unmatched. CDR3: CASSLGASGRAGEQFF. In nucleotides, the CDR3 is TGTGCCAGCAGTTTAGGGGCTAGCGGGAGGGCCGGGGAGCAGTTCTTC. Variable domain in full (rest from reference TRBV28 and TRBJ2-1): DVKVTQSSRYLVKRTGEKVFLECVQDMDHENMFWYRQDPGLGLRLIYFSYDVKMKEKGDIPEGYSVSREKKERFSLILESASTNQTSMYLCASSLGASGRAGEQFFGPGTRLTVL.

CDR3 sequence (DNA): TGTGCCACCAGCAGAGAATTGGGGAGACCCTACTCTGGAAACACCATATATTTT. This gives the protein CATSRELGRPYSGNTIYF. The rearrangement uses TRBV15 and TRBJ1-3, with D hard to call. CDR1 LNHNV and CDR2 YYDKDF come from the germline V gene (reference sequence). V lost 0 bases to trimming and J lost 0 bases, with 15 bases between them. The length of the CDR3 is 18 residues.

The chain uses TRBV20-1 and TRBJ2-3; D is unclear. Germline V lookup: CDR1 DFQATT, CDR2 SNEGSKA (reference sequence). This CDR3 has 10 residues. Trimming cost V 5 bases and J 6 bases, with 6 bases left between them. The CDR3 sequence is CSAARDTQYF. CDR3 bases: TGCAGTGCTGCACGGGATACGCAGTATTTT.

This clone has only one observation. The CDR3 protein is CASSISAGLGNEQFF. The CDR3 DNA is TGTGCCAGCAGTATCTCAGCGGGTCTCGGGAATGAGCAGTTCTTC. The chain couples TRBV6-6 to TRBJ2-1; a weak D match, TRBD2 (6 bases). This CDR3 spans 15 amino acids. The germline V and J ends were trimmed by 5 bases and 7 bases, with 18 bases remaining between them. Germline CDR1 MNHNY, CDR2 SVGAGI (reference sequence).

This chain links TRBV18 with TRBJ1-4; D not resolved. Germline V gene data show CDR1 as KGHSH and CDR2 as LQKENI. Between the trimmed V and J ends, which lost 6 bases and 0 bases, there was a span of 11 bases. The CDR3 loop spans 15 amino acids. The CDR3 loop reads CASSQNTATNEKLFF. The CDR3 DNA sequence: TGTGCCAGCTCGCAAAACACAGCAACTAATGAAAAACTGTTTTTT.

This rearrangement joins TRBV6-6 to TRBJ2-3, with D hard to call. Germline CDR1 MNHNY, CDR2 SVGAGI (reference sequence). Trimming removed 7 bases at V and 5 bases at J, with 16 bases between. The length of the CDR3 is 14 residues. The DNA for the CDR3 is TGTGCCAGCAAGGGCGGCCCACGTCTAGATACGCAGTATTTT. Translation: CASKGGPRLDTQYF.

This sequence joins TRBV28 and TRBJ2-3, with 7 bases aligning to TRBD2. The CDR3 has 15 residues. Germline loops: CDR1 MDHEN, CDR2 SYDVKM. The junction had 10 bases not matched to a gene; V was cut back by 7 bases and J by 3 bases. CDR3: CASIMGGSLTDTQYF. The CDR3 DNA reads TGTGCCAGCATCATGGGGGGGTCCCTGACAGATACGCAGTATTTT.

The chain links TRBV19 to TRBJ2-7, with D perhaps matching TRBD2 (6 bases). Trimming removed 5 bases at V and 3 bases at J, with 17 bases between. Germline V gives CDR1 LNHDA, CDR2 SQIVND (reference sequence). The CDR3 spans 15 residues. CDR3 DNA sequence: TGTGCCAGTAGTCGGACCGGGACTGGCAACTACGAGCAGTACTTC. Protein sequence: CASSRTGTGNYEQYF.

The chain uses TRBV29-1 and TRBJ2-7; D call uncertain. Trimming removed 0 bases from V and 3 bases from J, with 9 bases in between. There are 13 residues in the CDR3. CDR1 and CDR2 (germline): SQVTM, ANQGSEA. This CDR3 is CSVEDSQRYEQYF. The CDR3 DNA reads TGCAGCGTTGAAGACAGCCAGCGCTACGAGCAGTACTTC.

The chain combines TRBV19 with TRBJ2-7; possibly TRBD1 for D (5 bases). Germline CDR1 is LNHDA and CDR2 is SQIVND (reference sequence). This CDR3 is built from 13 residues. The germline V and J ends were trimmed by 5 bases and 9 bases, with 17 bases remaining between them. CDR3 in amino acids: CASSPGAGILQYF. CDR3 nucleotides: TGTGCCAGTAGTCCTGGGGCAGGGATTTTGCAGTACTTC.

The chain carries TRBV29-1 and TRBJ1-4, with D possibly being TRBD1 (6 bases). Germline loops: CDR1 SQVTM, CDR2 ANQGSEA. This CDR3 has 14 amino acids. The V end was cut by 1 base, the J end by 8 bases, with 14 bases between. The CDR3 DNA reads as TGCAGCGTTGAAGTTGGGCGGGGGCGGGAAAAACTGTTTTTT. Protein sequence: CSVEVGRGREKLFF.

The chain uses TRBV2 and TRBJ2-3; D is perhaps TRBD1 (6 bases). Germline CDR1 SNHLY, CDR2 FYNNEI. This CDR3 is built from 15 residues. V shed 6 bases and J shed 9 bases, with 22 bases lying between them. The CDR3 loop is CASSQNRDIGGTQYF. The CDR3 nucleotides are TGTGCCAGCAGCCAGAACCGGGACATAGGAGGCACGCAGTATTTT.

This clone was seen more than once but under ten times. The chain has TRBV7-9 and TRBJ1-5; D is undetermined. The V gene's germline CDR1 is SEHNR and CDR2 FQNEAQ (reference sequence). The length of the CDR3 is 13 residues. V lost 2 bases to trimming and J lost 7 bases, with 9 bases between them. The CDR3 spells CASSLSKDQPQHF. The CDR3 bases are TGTGCCAGCAGCTTATCGAAAGACCAGCCCCAGCATTTT. The complete variable domain, with remaining parts taken from reference TRBV7-9 and TRBJ1-5, reads DTGVSQNPRHKITKRGQNVTFRCDPISEHNRLYWYRQTLGQGPEFLTYFQNEAQLEKSRLLSDRFSAERPKGSFSTLEIQRTEQGDSAMYLCASSLSKDQPQHFGDGTRLSIL.

The rearrangement joins TRBV28 to TRBJ1-2, with D unclear. V was cut by 3 bases and J by 0 bases, with 8 bases left in between. The CDR3 has 14 residues. Germline V CDR1 and CDR2: MDHEN, SYDVKM. The CDR3 loop reads CASSLQKPNYGYTF. CDR3 coding DNA: TGTGCCAGCAGTTTGCAGAAGCCTAACTATGGCTACACCTTC.

The CDR3 nucleotides read TGTGCCAGCAGTTTGGGAGGATTTGCCGCCCCGTACTTC. This sequence encodes CASSLGGFAAPYF. The rearrangement uses TRBV28 and TRBJ2-7, with D maybe TRBD2 (6 bases). The V gene's germline CDR1 is MDHEN and CDR2 SYDVKM. The CDR3 is 13 amino acids. V gave up 3 bases and J gave up 12 bases, with 18 bases separating them. The full variable domain, completed using reference TRBV28 and TRBJ2-7, is DVKVTQSSRYLVKRTGEKVFLECVQDMDHENMFWYRQDPGLGLRLIYFSYDVKMKEKGDIPEGYSVSREKKERFSLILESASTNQTSMYLCASSLGGFAAPYFGPGTRLTVT.